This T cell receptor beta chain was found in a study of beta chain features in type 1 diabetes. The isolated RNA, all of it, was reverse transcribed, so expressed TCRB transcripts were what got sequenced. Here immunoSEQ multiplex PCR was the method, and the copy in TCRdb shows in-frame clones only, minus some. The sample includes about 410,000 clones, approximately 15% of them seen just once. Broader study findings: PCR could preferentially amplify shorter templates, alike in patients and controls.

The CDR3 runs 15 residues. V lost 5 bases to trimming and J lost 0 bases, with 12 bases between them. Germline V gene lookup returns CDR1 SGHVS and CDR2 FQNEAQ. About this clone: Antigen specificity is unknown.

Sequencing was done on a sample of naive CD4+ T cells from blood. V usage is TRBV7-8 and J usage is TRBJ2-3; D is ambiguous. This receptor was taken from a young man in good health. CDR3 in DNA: TGTGCCAGCAGCCCACCGACCAAAAGCACAGATACGCAGTATTTT. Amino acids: CASSPPTKSTDTQYF.